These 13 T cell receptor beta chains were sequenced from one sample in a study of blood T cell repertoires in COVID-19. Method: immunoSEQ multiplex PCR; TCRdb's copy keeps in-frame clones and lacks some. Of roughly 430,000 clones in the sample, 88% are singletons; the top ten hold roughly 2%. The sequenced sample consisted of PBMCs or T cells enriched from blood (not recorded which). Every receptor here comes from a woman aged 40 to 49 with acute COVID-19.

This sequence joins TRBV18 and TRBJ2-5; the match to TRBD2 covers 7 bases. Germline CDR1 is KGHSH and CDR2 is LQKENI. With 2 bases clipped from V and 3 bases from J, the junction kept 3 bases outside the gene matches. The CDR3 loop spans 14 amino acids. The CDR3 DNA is TGTGCCAGCTCACCAGGGAGGGCGGAAGAGACCCAGTACTTC. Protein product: CASSPGRAEETQYF.

The CDR3 bases are TGTGCCAGTAGTCCGGACGGACTCGACTATGGCTACACCTTC. Protein product: CASSPDGLDYGYTF. The chain combines TRBV19 with TRBJ1-2; D is unresolved. The CDR3 is 14 residues long. V gave up 5 bases and J gave up 3 bases, with 13 bases separating them. From germline, CDR1 is LNHDA and CDR2 SQIVND (reference sequence).

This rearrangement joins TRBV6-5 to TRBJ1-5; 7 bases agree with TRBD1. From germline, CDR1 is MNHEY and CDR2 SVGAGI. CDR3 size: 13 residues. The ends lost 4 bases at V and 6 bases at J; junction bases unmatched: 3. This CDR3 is CASSSQGGQPQHF. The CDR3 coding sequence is TGTGCCAGCAGTTCGCAGGGGGGTCAGCCCCAGCATTTT.

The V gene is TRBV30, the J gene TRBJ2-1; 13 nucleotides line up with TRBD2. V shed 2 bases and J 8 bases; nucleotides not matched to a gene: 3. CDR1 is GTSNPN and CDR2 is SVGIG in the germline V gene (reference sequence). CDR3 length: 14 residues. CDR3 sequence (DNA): TGTGCCTGGAGTACTAGCGGGGGGGCCTATGAGCAGTTCTTC. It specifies CAWSTSGGAYEQFF.

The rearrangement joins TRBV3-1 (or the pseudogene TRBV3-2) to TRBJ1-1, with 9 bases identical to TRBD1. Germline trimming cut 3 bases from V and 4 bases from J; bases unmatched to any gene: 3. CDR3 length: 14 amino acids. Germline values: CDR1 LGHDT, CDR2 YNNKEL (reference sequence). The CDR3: CASSQGTGSTEAFF. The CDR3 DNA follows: TGTGCCAGCAGCCAGGGGACAGGGAGCACTGAAGCTTTCTTT.

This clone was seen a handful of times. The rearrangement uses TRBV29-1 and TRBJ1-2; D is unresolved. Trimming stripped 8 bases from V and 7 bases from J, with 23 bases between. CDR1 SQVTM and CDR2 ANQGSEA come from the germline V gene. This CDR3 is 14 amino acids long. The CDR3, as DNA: TGCAGCTTAGCGGGTGTTGGGGAGGAGGGTGGCTACACCTTC. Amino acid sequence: CSLAGVGEEGGYTF.

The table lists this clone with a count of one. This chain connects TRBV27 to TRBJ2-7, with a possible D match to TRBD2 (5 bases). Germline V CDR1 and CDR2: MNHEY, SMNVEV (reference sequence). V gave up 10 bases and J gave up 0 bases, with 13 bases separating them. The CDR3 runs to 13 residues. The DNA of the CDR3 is TGTGCCACCGTCGGGGAGTCCTCCTACGAGCAGTACTTC. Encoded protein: CATVGESSYEQYF.

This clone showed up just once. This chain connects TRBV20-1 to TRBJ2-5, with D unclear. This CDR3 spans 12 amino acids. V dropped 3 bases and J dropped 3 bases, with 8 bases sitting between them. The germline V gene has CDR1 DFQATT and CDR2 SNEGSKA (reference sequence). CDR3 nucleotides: TGCAGTGCTAGTTTACTGGAAGAGACCCAGTACTTC. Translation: CSASLLEETQYF.

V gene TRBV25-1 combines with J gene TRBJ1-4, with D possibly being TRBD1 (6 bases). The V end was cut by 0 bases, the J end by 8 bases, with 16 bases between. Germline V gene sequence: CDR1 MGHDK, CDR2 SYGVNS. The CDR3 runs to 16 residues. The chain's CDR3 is CASSEYRAGGGEKLFF. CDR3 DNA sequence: TGTGCCAGCAGTGAATATAGAGCCGGGGGGGGCGAAAAACTGTTTTTT. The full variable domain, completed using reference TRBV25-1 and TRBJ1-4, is EADIYQTPRYLVIGTGKKITLECSQTMGHDKMYWYQQDPGMELHLIHYSYGVNSTEKGDLSSESTVSRIRTEHFPLTLESARPSHTSQYLCASSEYRAGGGEKLFFGSGTQLSVL.

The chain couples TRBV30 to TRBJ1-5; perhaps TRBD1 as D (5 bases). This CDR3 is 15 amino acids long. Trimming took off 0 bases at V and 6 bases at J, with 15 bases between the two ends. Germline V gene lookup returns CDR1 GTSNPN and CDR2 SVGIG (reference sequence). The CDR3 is CAWSVQGRWSQPQHF. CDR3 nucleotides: TGTGCCTGGAGTGTGCAGGGCCGGTGGAGTCAGCCCCAGCATTTT.

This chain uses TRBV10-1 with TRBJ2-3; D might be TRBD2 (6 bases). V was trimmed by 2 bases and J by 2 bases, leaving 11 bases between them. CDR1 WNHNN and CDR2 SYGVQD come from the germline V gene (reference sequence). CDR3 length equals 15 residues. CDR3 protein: CASSEELALTDTQYF. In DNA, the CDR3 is TGCGCCAGCAGTGAGGAACTAGCCCTCACAGATACGCAGTATTTT.

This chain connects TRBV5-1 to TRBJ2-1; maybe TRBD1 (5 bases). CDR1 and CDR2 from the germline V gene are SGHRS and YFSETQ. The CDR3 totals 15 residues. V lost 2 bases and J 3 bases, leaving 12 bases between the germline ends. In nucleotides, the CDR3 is TGCGCCAGCAGCTTAGAGCAGGGTTTCTACAATGAGCAGTTCTTC. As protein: CASSLEQGFYNEQFF.

The CDR3 nucleotides read TGTGCCTGGAGTGCCCTCTTCTCTGGAAACACCATATATTTT. It yields the protein CAWSALFSGNTIYF. The chain joins TRBV30 to TRBJ1-3; D not resolved. The CDR3 covers 14 residues. Germline CDR1 and CDR2: GTSNPN and SVGIG (reference sequence). The V end was cut by 1 base, the J end by 0 bases, with 7 bases between.